These 3 T cell receptor beta chains originate from one sample sequenced in a study of T cell responses to AZD1222 COVID-19 vaccine. Method: immunoSEQ multiplex PCR; TCRdb's copy keeps in-frame clones and lacks some. The profile shows more than 85,000 clones, 92% of them singletons. The sample here was peripheral blood, taken 28 days after the second AZD1222 dose. These receptor sequences come from an adult who received the AZD1222 COVID-19 vaccine.

The rearrangement joins TRBV15 to TRBJ2-7; possible D gene TRBD2, 5 bases. V lost 0 bases and J lost 6, with 18 bases in between. This CDR3 has 16 residues. Germline lookup yields CDR1 LNHNV and CDR2 YYDKDF (reference sequence). The CDR3: CATSRDTHVPGIEQYF. The CDR3 DNA sequence: TGTGCCACCAGCAGAGATACCCACGTGCCGGGAATCGAGCAGTACTTC. Filled out from reference TRBV15 and TRBJ2-7, the complete variable domain reads DAMVIQNPRYQVTQFGKPVTLSCSQTLNHNVMYWYQQKSSQAPKLLFHYYDKDFNNEADTPDNFQSRRPNTSFCFLDIRSPGLGDTAMYLCATSRDTHVPGIEQYFGPGTRLTVT.

V gene TRBV2 combines with J gene TRBJ2-3; perhaps D is TRBD1 or TRBD2 (5 bases each). The ends were cut back, 4 bases at V and 2 bases at J, with 7 bases in the middle. This CDR3 is 13 amino acids long. Germline CDR1 SNHLY, CDR2 FYNNEI. CDR3 DNA sequence: TGTGCCAGCAGTGGGGGGTTCACAGATACGCAGTATTTT. Protein sequence: CASSGGFTDTQYF.

To note about this clone: One junction end does not reproduce the germline sequence, and a read error may be involved. The chain uses TRBV7-7 and TRBJ1-3; TRBD1 matches at 7 bases. The V gene's germline CDR1 is SSHAT and CDR2 FNYEAQ (reference sequence). The CDR3 runs 16 residues. Here the CDR3 reads CASSLLETGPGNTIYF. The CDR3 region has the DNA TGTGCTAGCAGCTTACTCGAGACAGGGCCTGGAAACACCATATATTTT.